These 13 T cell receptor beta chains came from one sample sequenced in a study of T-cell reconstitution after alpha-beta-depleted transplantation in children. Preparation of the TCRbeta library used unique molecular identifiers. TCRdb redid the calling of the PCR reads with MiXCR, one entry per CDR3 protein. The table lists about half a million distinct CDR3 sequences, under 15% of them singletons. The sample was PBMCs from the stem cell graft donor, taken from the stem cell graft. All receptors come from a human donor who donated a stem cell graft to a child with combined immunodeficiency.

The chain is built from TRBV12-3 or TRBV12-4 and TRBJ1-5, with D hard to call. CDR3 length equals 13 residues. Trimming removed 2 bases at V and 6 bases at J, with 8 bases between. The CDR3 region is CASSLLLRQPQHF. The CDR3 region has the DNA TGTGCCAGCAGTTTACTTCTTCGTCAGCCCCAGCATTTT.

This rearrangement joins TRBV4-3 to TRBJ1-6; D is possibly TRBD1 (5 bases). CDR1 LGHNA and CDR2 YSLEER come from the germline V gene. The V end lost 1 base, the J end lost 1 base, and 8 bases lay between the germline ends. CDR3 length: 16 amino acids. The DNA for the CDR3 is TGCGCCAGCAGCCAAGTAGGGGAATCCTATAATTCACCCCTCCACTTT. Translation: CASSQVGESYNSPLHF.

This chain joins TRBV20-1 and TRBJ2-1, with 11 bases lining up with TRBD2. Germline V gene sequence: CDR1 DFQATT, CDR2 SNEGSKA (reference sequence). Losses at the gene ends were 8 bases for V and 6 bases for J; bases not matched to a gene: 18. This CDR3 comprises 17 residues. The CDR3 is CSTPGTSGYSEGNEQFF. In DNA form, the CDR3 reads TGCAGTACACCCGGGACTAGCGGCTACTCAGAGGGCAATGAGCAGTTCTTC.

Only a few counts were recorded for this clonotype. The chain carries TRBV21-1 and TRBJ2-1; the table's D call, TRBD1, has no DNA check behind it. TRBV21-1 is given as a pseudogene. The CDR3 totals 16 residues. This chain's CDR3 is CASSKARTGIYNEQFF. Written as DNA, the CDR3 is TGTGCCAGCAGCAAGGCCCGGACAGGGATCTACAATGAGCAGTTCTTC.

There are a few counts of this clonotype. V is TRBV7-9 and J is TRBJ1-2; D call uncertain. The CDR3 covers 11 residues. The ends were cut back, 9 bases at V and 4 bases at J, with 9 bases in the middle. In germline, CDR1 is SEHNR, CDR2 FQNEAQ (reference sequence). CDR3 coding DNA: TGTGCCAGTTCGATGGGCTATGGCTACACCTTC. Its translation: CASSMGYGYTF. Complete variable domain (other parts from reference TRBV7-9 and TRBJ1-2): DTGVSQNPRHKITKRGQNVTFRCDPISEHNRLYWYRQTLGQGPEFLTYFQNEAQLEKSRLLSDRFSAERPKGSFSTLEIQRTEQGDSAMYLCASSMGYGYTFGSGTRLTVV.

This clonotype was seen at least ten times. This chain connects TRBV29-1 to TRBJ2-1; 8 bases map to TRBD1. With V trimmed by 7 bases and J by 10 bases, 15 bases remained unmatched. CDR3 length: 14 residues. The germline V gene encodes CDR1 SQVTM and CDR2 ANQGSEA. The CDR3 nucleotides read TGCAGCGCCGAAGACCCTACGACAGGGGACGAGCAGTTCTTC. It translates to CSAEDPTTGDEQFF.

In its sample, this clonotype was seen a few times. The rearrangement uses TRBV2 and TRBJ1-1, with no clear D. The V end was cut by 10 bases, the J end by 3 bases, with 9 bases between. The germline CDR1 and CDR2 sequences are SNHLY and FYNNEI. This CDR3 has 11 residues. CDR3 protein: CATRRDTEAFF. CDR3 nucleotide sequence: TGTGCCACCAGGAGAGACACTGAAGCTTTCTTT.

This chain uses TRBV7-2 with TRBJ2-1; 11 bases are shared with TRBD2. Germline trimming cut 1 base from V and 7 bases from J; bases unmatched to any gene: 3. In germline, CDR1 is SGHTA, CDR2 FQGNSA. The CDR3 totals 15 residues. The CDR3 region is CASSLGLAGKNEQFF. CDR3 in DNA: TGTGCCAGCAGCTTAGGACTAGCGGGGAAAAATGAGCAGTTCTTC.

The table lists this clonotype with a few counts. DNA for the CDR3: TGTGCCAGCAGCTTAGCACCGCAAAACACCGGGGAGCTGTTTTTT. Protein sequence: CASSLAPQNTGELFF. The rearrangement joins TRBV11-2 to TRBJ2-2; the D is unclear. Deletions cut 1 base from V and 2 bases from J, with 8 bases between. This CDR3 comprises 15 residues. Germline CDR1 is SGHAT and CDR2 is FQNNGV.

This rearrangement joins TRBV20-1 to TRBJ1-1; D remains unclear. The V and J ends lost 3 bases and 1 base respectively, with 12 bases between them. Germline assignment: CDR1 DFQATT and CDR2 SNEGSKA (reference sequence). The CDR3 consists of 14 residues. The CDR3 region is CSARVGLWNTEAFF. The CDR3 DNA is TGCAGTGCTAGGGTCGGACTCTGGAACACTGAAGCTTTCTTT.

The chain combines TRBV10-3 with TRBJ2-6; TRBD2 matches 11 bases. Per germline, CDR1 ENHRY and CDR2 SYGVKD. The length of the CDR3 is 18 residues. J was trimmed by 4 bases and V by 3 bases; bases with no gene match: 8. The DNA of the CDR3 is TGTGCCATCAGTGACCATAGCGGGAGGGCCACCGGGGCCAACGTCCTGACTTTC. Protein sequence: CAISDHSGRATGANVLTF.

A note on this clonotype: A read error may account for a junction end that differs from germline. The chain is built from TRBV12-3 or TRBV12-4 and TRBJ2-7, with TRBD1 identical over 11 bases. The CDR3 is made up of 13 amino acids. CDR3 protein: CASSPGQGVAKNF. The CDR3 DNA reads as TGTGCCAGCAGTCCGGGACAGGGGGTTGCTAAGAACTTC.

This sequence joins TRBV3-1 and TRBJ2-1; D is perhaps TRBD2 (5 bases). This CDR3 is 15 amino acids long. V was clipped by 3 bases and J by 0 bases, with 9 bases between them. The germline V gene has CDR1 LGHDT and CDR2 YNNKEL (reference sequence). CDR3 nucleotide sequence: TGTGCCAGCAGCCAGCGGGTGAGCTCCTACAATGAGCAGTTCTTC. Residues: CASSQRVSSYNEQFF.